These T cell receptor beta chains were read from a single sample in a study of blood T cell repertoires in COVID-19. Some clones are missing from TCRdb's copy, which holds only in-frame ones; the method was immunoSEQ multiplex PCR. The table records tens of thousands of clones, approximately 83% of them present only once. Sequencing input: peripheral blood. The receptors were sampled from a human donor in a cohort sampled during active COVID-19. Each CDR3 is given with its conserved first and last residue. The order of the fields is J gene, clone size, D gene, V gene, CDR3 DNA, CDR3 protein. A D gene is named only where the DNA matches it firmly. Clone sizes are given selectively: once, few, many, or a class where the clone is expanded.

>TRBJ2-5|once|NA|TRBV4-3
TGCGCCAGCAGCCAAGATAGGGGGGGGTTTGAGACCCAGTACTTC
CASSQDRGGFETQYF
>TRBJ1-1|NA|NA|TRBV5-5
TGTGCCAGCAGCCCATCAGGGGCAGGGAACACTGAAGCTTTCTTT
CASSPSGAGNTEAFF
>TRBJ2-3|NA|TRBD1|TRBV18
TGTGCCAGCTCACCTGGCAGGGGGACCACAGATACGCAGTATTTT
CASSPGRGTTDTQYF
>TRBJ2-7|NA|NA|TRBV3-1/TRBV3-2
TGTGCCAGCAGCCTATTCCCGGGGGAGCAGTACTTC
CASSLFPGEQYF
>TRBJ2-6|NA|TRBD2|TRBV24-1
TGTGCCACCAGTGATTCATGGACTAGCGGGGATGACGTCCTGACTTTC
CATSDSWTSGDDVLTF
>TRBJ1-3|NA|TRBD1|TRBV28
TGTGCCAGCAGACATGACAGGGCTATCAGAAACACCATATATTTT
CASRHDRAIRNTIYF
>TRBJ2-3|NA|TRBD1|TRBV7-2
TGTGCCAGCAGCCTCAGACAGGGGAACACAGATACGCAGTATTTT
CASSLRQGNTDTQYF
>TRBJ2-7|NA|TRBD2|TRBV29-1
TGCAGCGTTGAAATAGCGGGAGTAACCTACGAGCAGTACTTC
CSVEIAGVTYEQYF
>TRBJ1-5|NA|NA|TRBV6-5
TGTGCCAGCAGGAAAGCCGAGAGTAGCAATCAGCCCCAGCATTTT
CASRKAESSNQPQHF
>TRBJ1-1|NA|TRBD1|TRBV7-8
TGTGCCAGCAGCACCGGGACAGAGAACACTGAAGCTTTCTTT
CASSTGTENTEAFF
>TRBJ1-1|once|TRBD1|TRBV5-1
TGCGCCAGCAACCTCAGGGGGGAGTGGAACACTGAAGCTTTCTTT
CASNLRGEWNTEAFF
>TRBJ2-3|few|NA|TRBV7-2
TGTGCCAGCAGCTTAGCCCGGGACTGGAGCACAGATACGCAGTATTTT
CASSLARDWSTDTQYF
>TRBJ2-7|few|NA|TRBV27
TGTGCCAGCAGTCACCGACAGAACTTACTACCTAGAGAGCAGTACTTC
CASSHRQNLLPREQYF
>TRBJ2-1|NA|TRBD2|TRBV7-6
TGTGCCAGCAGCCCACTCCGACTAGCGGCCGTACTCTACAATGAGCAGTTCTTC
CASSPLRLAAVLYNEQFF
>TRBJ2-2|NA|NA|TRBV5-1
TGCGCCAGCAGCTTGGCCCCTTGGACAGTCTCGAACACCGGGGAGCTGTTTTTT
CASSLAPWTVSNTGELFF
>TRBJ1-6|NA|TRBD1|TRBV10-3
TGTGCCATCACACGGACAGGATCGAATTCACCCCTCCACTTT
CAITRTGSNSPLHF
>TRBJ2-1|NA|TRBD2|TRBV7-9
TGTGCCAGCAGCCAAAGCGGGGGGCCCCGCTACAATGAGCAGTTCTTC
CASSQSGGPRYNEQFF
>TRBJ2-3|NA|NA|TRBV4-3
TGCGCCAGCAGCCAAGATTTAATAGCAGTAGCGACAGATACGCAGTATTTT
CASSQDLIAVATDTQYF
>TRBJ1-1|NA|NA|TRBV6-1
TGTGCCAGCAGTGAAAGGGCCAGGGTCCTTGGCACTGAAGCTTTCTTT
CASSERARVLGTEAFF
>TRBJ2-1|NA|TRBD2|TRBV7-9
TGTGCCAGCAGCTTAGCCCTAGCGGGCATCAATGAGCAGTTCTTC
CASSLALAGINEQFF
>TRBJ2-7|NA|TRBD2|TRBV5-1
TGCGCCAGCAGCCCCGTCGCGGGAGGGAACTACGAGCAGTACTTC
CASSPVAGGNYEQYF
>TRBJ1-4|NA|NA|TRBV28
TGTGCCAGCAGTTTACAGGCACGAATGGGAAAACTGTTTTTT
CASSLQARMGKLFF
>TRBJ2-5|NA|NA|TRBV28
TGTGCCAGCAGTTTTCAGACTACCCAAGAGACCCAGTACTTC
CASSFQTTQETQYF
>TRBJ1-1|NA|TRBD1|TRBV27
TGTGCCAGCAGTCCACAGGGGGCGGACACTGAAGCTTTCTTT
CASSPQGADTEAFF
>TRBJ1-5|NA|NA|TRBV28
TGTGCCAGCAGTATACCGACAGGTTCACGACCCCAGCATTTT
CASSIPTGSRPQHF